The 25 T cell receptor beta chains below come from one sample, sequenced in a study of cytomegalovirus exposure and HLA in healthy donors. PCR employed 60 Vbeta and 13 Jbeta primers. Data came from immunoSEQ multiplex PCR; TCRdb stores just in-frame clones and leaves some out. The table records 150,000 to 200,000 clones, 77% of them present only once. The material sequenced was PBMCs. These receptors were collected from a female donor in good health and CMV-seronegative.

J is TRBJ2-2 and V is TRBV6-1; D possibly corresponds to TRBD1 (5 bases). In germline, CDR1 is MNHNS, CDR2 SASEGT. The CDR3 has 13 amino acids. The ends were cut back, 7 bases at V and 0 bases at J, with 6 bases in the middle. The CDR3 loop reads CASKGANTGELFF. CDR3 DNA: TGTGCCAGCAAAGGGGCGAACACCGGGGAGCTGTTTTTT.

The chain couples TRBV10-3 to TRBJ1-4; D gene uncertain. V was clipped by 10 bases and J by 3 bases, with 9 bases between them. The CDR3 loop spans 12 amino acids. The germline gives CDR1 ENHRY, CDR2 SYGVKD. This CDR3 is CATGEANEKLFF. CDR3 sequence (DNA): TGTGCCACCGGGGAGGCTAATGAAAAACTGTTTTTT.

The chain couples TRBV5-1 to TRBJ1-4, with D tentatively TRBD1 (5 bases). The CDR3 has 13 residues. V was shortened by 8 bases and J by 7 bases, with 15 bases between the two germline ends. Looked up from germline, CDR1 is SGHRS and CDR2 is YFSETQ. CDR3 in amino acids: CARTKGLGEKLFF. In DNA form, the CDR3 reads TGCGCCAGGACGAAGGGGCTAGGTGAAAAACTGTTTTTT.

V is TRBV11-2 and J is TRBJ1-1; D might be TRBD1 (6 bases). Trimming left V 5 bases short and J 0 bases short, with 16 bases between. Looked up from germline, CDR1 is SGHAT and CDR2 is FQNNGV. The CDR3 spans 16 residues. As DNA, the CDR3 is TGTGCCAGCAGCACCTACAGGGTTCCTATGAACACTGAAGCTTTCTTT. Translation: CASSTYRVPMNTEAFF.

This chain uses TRBV18 with TRBJ2-7; D perhaps matches TRBD1 (7 bases). Trimming stripped 3 bases from V and 2 bases from J, with 11 bases between. This CDR3 is built from 14 residues. CDR1 and CDR2 from the germline V gene are KGHSH and LQKENI. CDR3 in DNA: TGTGCCAGCTCACCCCAGGGGGGTCCCTACGAGCAGTACTTC. Translating gives CASSPQGGPYEQYF.

The V call is TRBV7-2, the J call TRBJ1-2, with 11 bases fitting TRBD1. J lost 7 bases, V lost 3 bases, and 13 bases had no gene match. Germline V lookup: CDR1 SGHTA, CDR2 FQGNSA. The CDR3 totals 17 residues. DNA for the CDR3: TGTGCCAGCAGCTTCGGGACAGGGGGAGGGGGCGCCTTTGGCTACACCTTC. Translating gives CASSFGTGGGGAFGYTF.

CDR3 amino acids: CASSKPSSGSYNEQFF. CDR3 nucleotide sequence: TGTGCCAGCAGCAAACCGTCCTCGGGCTCCTACAATGAGCAGTTCTTC. The gene calls are TRBV21-1 and TRBJ2-1; the table calls TRBD2, which could not be checked here. TRBV21-1 is assigned pseudogene status. The CDR3 length is 16 residues.

This chain uses TRBV30 with TRBJ1-2; D unclear. Germline V CDR1 and CDR2: GTSNPN, SVGIG (reference sequence). The CDR3 loop spans 12 amino acids. Trimming pared 0 bases from V and 3 bases from J, leaving 5 bases between. The CDR3 protein is CAWSVSDYGYTF. CDR3 coding DNA: TGTGCCTGGAGTGTTTCCGACTATGGCTACACCTTC.

The chain couples TRBV29-1 to TRBJ2-5; D gene ambiguous. CDR3 length: 15 residues. Trimming left V 0 bases short and J 2 bases short, with 13 bases between. Germline CDR1 and CDR2: SQVTM and ANQGSEA. The CDR3 nucleotides are TGCAGCGTTGAAGACCGGAGAGCGAATCAAGAGACCCAGTACTTC. This sequence encodes CSVEDRRANQETQYF.

V and J are TRBV7-6 and TRBJ1-4, with TRBD1 as a possible D gene (6 bases). Germline V gene data show CDR1 as SGHVS and CDR2 as FNYEAQ. The CDR3 is 14 residues long. Trimming removed 0 bases from V and 7 bases from J, with 9 bases in between. CDR3: CASSLAIGGEKLFF. As DNA, the CDR3 is TGTGCCAGCAGCTTAGCGATAGGGGGTGAAAAACTGTTTTTT.

The chain links TRBV28 to TRBJ2-3, with D perhaps TRBD1 (5 bases). This CDR3 spans 16 amino acids. V was pared by 6 bases and J by 2 bases, with 18 bases between. Germline CDR1 reads MDHEN; CDR2 reads SYDVKM. CDR3: CASSPHPGYLTDTQYF. The CDR3 nucleotides read TGTGCCAGCAGCCCCCACCCAGGGTACCTCACAGATACGCAGTATTTT.

The chain recombines TRBV5-1 with TRBJ2-1, with unresolved D. CDR3 size: 14 residues. Germline loops: CDR1 SGHRS, CDR2 YFSETQ. The germline V and J ends were trimmed by 0 bases and 10 bases, with 14 bases remaining between them. The CDR3 nucleotides are TGCGCCAGCAGCTTGGAAGTTAGAAGTAACGAGCAGTTCTTC. This sequence encodes CASSLEVRSNEQFF.

A note on this clone: The sample contains more than one DNA sequence encoding this CDR3. The V gene is TRBV7-2, the J gene TRBJ2-7; 9 bases fit TRBD1. The germline CDR1 and CDR2 sequences are SGHTA and FQGNSA. This CDR3 is built from 14 residues. V lost 5 bases to trimming and J lost 3 bases; unmatched junction nucleotides: 5. In nucleotides, the CDR3 is TGTGCCAGCAGCGCGGGACAGGGCCTCTACGAGCAGTACTTC. Its protein product is CASSAGQGLYEQYF.

V and J are TRBV9 and TRBJ2-5; 7 positions agree with TRBD2. This CDR3 spans 14 amino acids. Losses at the gene ends were 2 bases for V and 1 base for J; bases not matched to a gene: 2. Germline V gives CDR1 SGDLS, CDR2 YYNGEE. CDR3 sequence (DNA): TGTGCCAGCAGCGTTGGGACTACCCAAGAGACCCAGTACTTC. Residues: CASSVGTTQETQYF.

The chain is built from TRBV7-8 and TRBJ2-2; D not certain. This CDR3 spans 16 amino acids. CDR1 and CDR2 from the germline V gene are SGHVS and FQNEAQ. V was cut by 1 base and J by 3 bases, with 12 bases left in between. In DNA, the CDR3 is TGTGCCAGCAGCTTAGTGTCCCGGTCGGACACCGGGGAGCTGTTTTTT. This sequence encodes CASSLVSRSDTGELFF.

V usage is TRBV19 and J usage is TRBJ2-1; 10 bases fit TRBD2. CDR1 is LNHDA and CDR2 is SQIVND in the germline V gene (reference sequence). The V segment lost 2 bases and the J segment 0 bases; nucleotides outside the gene matches: 1. This CDR3 has 16 amino acids. The CDR3, as DNA: TGTGCCAGTAGTATAAAGCGGGGGGGCTCCTACAATGAGCAGTTCTTC. Residues: CASSIKRGGSYNEQFF.

The chain couples TRBV4-2 to TRBJ1-2; D possibly corresponds to TRBD1 (5 bases). CDR1 is LGHNA, CDR2 YNFKEQ, per germline. There are 15 residues in the CDR3. Trimming shortened V by 0 bases and J by 2 bases, and 10 bases separated the two germline ends. DNA for the CDR3: TGTGCCAGCAGCCAAGATCGACAGCCCAACTATGGCTACACCTTC. Translating gives CASSQDRQPNYGYTF.

The chain uses TRBV5-4 and TRBJ2-7; 9 bases fit TRBD1. Germline V gives CDR1 SGHNT, CDR2 YYREEE (reference sequence). Germline trimming cut 1 base from V and 6 bases from J; bases unmatched to any gene: 8. The CDR3 sequence is 15 residues long. CDR3 nucleotide sequence: TGTGCCAGCAGCTTGAGGACAGGGGAGTCCACCGAGCAGTACTTC. Its translation is CASSLRTGESTEQYF.

The chain employs TRBV4-3 and TRBJ2-6; TRBD1 aligns across 8 bases. V lost 3 bases and J lost 2; bases outside the gene matches: 6. The germline gives CDR1 LGHNA, CDR2 YSLEER. This CDR3 contains 17 residues. This chain's CDR3 is CASSHPTGGAGANVLTF. CDR3 in DNA: TGCGCCAGCAGCCACCCTACAGGGGGAGCTGGGGCCAACGTCCTGACTTTC.

There are a few counts of this clone. The V and J genes are TRBV5-1 and TRBJ1-2; 10 nucleotides agree with TRBD1. The V segment lost 0 bases and the J segment 6 bases; nucleotides outside the gene matches: 2. The CDR3 consists of 14 residues. Germline V gives CDR1 SGHRS, CDR2 YFSETQ. This CDR3 is CASSLGDRGHGYTF. The CDR3 coding sequence is TGCGCCAGCAGCTTGGGGGACAGGGGACATGGCTACACCTTC. Full variable domain (missing parts from reference TRBV5-1 and TRBJ1-2): KAGVTQTPRYLIKTRGQQVTLSCSPISGHRSVSWYQQTPGQGLQFLFEYFSETQRNKGNFPGRFSGRQFSNSRSEMNVSTLELGDSALYLCASSLGDRGHGYTFGSGTRLTVV.

This clone has a handful of counts. V usage is TRBV13 and J usage is TRBJ2-3; TRBD2 aligns across 8 bases. V lost 0 bases to trimming and J lost 4 bases; unmatched junction nucleotides: 0. The CDR3 has 14 amino acids. CDR1 and CDR2 from the germline V gene are PRHDT and FYEKMQ (reference sequence). The CDR3 here is CASSLGGGADTQYF. CDR3 in DNA: TGTGCCAGCAGCTTAGGCGGGGGGGCAGATACGCAGTATTTT.

The chain carries TRBV30 and TRBJ1-2; D not certain. Germline CDR1 and CDR2: GTSNPN and SVGIG (reference sequence). Trimming removed 3 bases at V and 0 bases at J, with 8 bases between. The CDR3 is 13 amino acids. The CDR3 region has the DNA TGTGCCTGGAGCATCACAGCTAACTATGGCTACACCTTC. Amino acids: CAWSITANYGYTF.

This clone was recorded a few times. J is TRBJ2-7 and V is TRBV4-3; D perhaps matches TRBD1 (6 bases). The ends were cut back, 1 base at V and 2 bases at J, with 9 bases in the middle. Germline lookup yields CDR1 LGHNA and CDR2 YSLEER. The CDR3 length is 14 residues. CDR3 residues: CASSQGTVTYEQYF. CDR3 sequence (DNA): TGCGCCAGCAGCCAAGGGACAGTCACCTACGAGCAGTACTTC.

The chain recombines TRBV7-3 with TRBJ1-1; D may be TRBD1 (6 bases). Germline V gene data show CDR1 as SGHTA and CDR2 as FQGTGA. V was trimmed by 5 bases and J by 0 bases, leaving 13 bases between them. This CDR3 comprises 15 residues. CDR3 DNA sequence: TGTGCCAGCAGCCCGACAGGCGTTATGAACACTGAAGCTTTCTTT. As protein: CASSPTGVMNTEAFF.

The chain uses TRBV9 and TRBJ2-1, with D perhaps matching TRBD2 (6 bases). Germline loops: CDR1 SGDLS, CDR2 YYNGEE. The ends were cut back, 1 base at V and 10 bases at J, with 18 bases in the middle. The CDR3 is 15 residues long. The CDR3 bases are TGTGCCAGCAGCGTAACCAGGGACTCCGTGGGGGAGCAGTTCTTC. It translates to CASSVTRDSVGEQFF.